The sequence of this T cell receptor beta chain was determined in a study of low-dose radiotherapy and immunotherapy resistance in tumors. For the study at large: The fractionation for Cohort 1 was 0.5 Gy per fraction every 2 weeks, totaling 6.5 Gy. Daily intake of oral aspirin 300 mg by patients lasted four cycles and began on cycle 1 day 1.

Many counts were recorded for this clonotype. This CDR3 contains 19 residues. In germline, CDR1 is LGHNA, CDR2 YSLEER. The V segment lost 0 bases and the J segment 4 bases; nucleotides outside the gene matches: 12. Time point indicated: before trial treatment. Donors were administered nivolumab, ipilimumab, aspirin and low-dose cyclophosphamide, together with low-dose radiotherapy. Each patient who was eligible had an advanced solid tumor with no tumor-infiltrating lymphocytes. Alpha and beta chains were covered, as first-strand cDNA relied on TRAV- and TRBV-specific primers. With a V-primer adapter and a constant-region primer, TCRs were amplified for around 20 PCR cycles. TCRdb reanalysed the reads using MiXCR and keeps one entry per CDR3 protein. The sample lists roughly 76,000 distinct CDR3 sequences, 18% occurring once.

The receptor's source is a male donor with prostate cancer. This specimen consisted of PBMCs, obtained before treatment. The gene calls are TRBV4-3 and TRBJ2-3; TRBD2 matches 11 bases. The DNA of the CDR3 is TGCGCCAGCAGCCAAGATCTTAGCGGGGGGGCGAATGTTGCAGATACGCAGTATTTT. Protein sequence: CASSQDLSGGANVADTQYF.